This is a list of T cell receptor beta chains from one sample in a study of cytomegalovirus exposure and HLA in healthy donors. The repertoire was sequenced with immunoSEQ multiplex PCR; TCRdb's copy has only in-frame clones and lacks some. The sample has about 180,000 clones; 80% are singletons. The sample was PBMCs. These receptors were obtained from a woman aged 25 to 39 in good health and CMV-seronegative. Both conserved end residues are part of each CDR3. D genes are given only for firm matches. A clone size is listed for some rows: how often the clone was seen (once, few, many), or a class if it is expanded.

TRBV5-1	.	TRBJ1-2	once	CASSQASFNYGYTF	TGCGCCAGCAGCCAGGCCAGCTTTAACTATGGCTACACCTTC
TRBV18	TRBD1	TRBJ1-2	.	CASSPDRATSNYGYTF	TGTGCCAGCTCACCCGACAGGGCCACTTCTAACTATGGCTACACCTTC
TRBV6-5	.	TRBJ1-2	.	CASSRGLSYYGYTF	TGTGCCAGCAGTAGGGGTCTGAGCTACTATGGCTACACCTTC
TRBV11-2	TRBD1	TRBJ1-4	.	CASSRNRGNEKLFF	TGTGCCAGCAGCCGTAACAGGGGGAATGAAAAACTGTTTTTT
TRBV7-3	TRBD1	TRBJ2-5	.	CASSSDRGGQETQYF	TGTGCCAGCAGCTCGGACAGGGGGGGTCAAGAGACCCAGTACTTC
TRBV5-1	TRBD2	TRBJ2-7	.	CASSLAPTSGEVYYEQYF	TGCGCCAGCAGCTTGGCCCCGACTAGCGGGGAAGTTTACTACGAGCAGTACTTC
TRBV5-1	.	TRBJ1-1	.	CASSLVAGTTEAFF	TGCGCCAGCAGCTTGGTCGCGGGGACGACTGAAGCTTTCTTT
TRBV5-1	.	TRBJ2-1	.	CASSLGHEQFF	TGCGCCAGCAGCTTGGGGCATGAGCAGTTCTTC
TRBV7-2	TRBD2	TRBJ2-5	.	CASSLSQLAGGETQYF	TGTGCCAGCAGCCTCAGCCAACTAGCGGGAGGGGAGACCCAGTACTTC
TRBV7-2	.	TRBJ1-5	few	CASSLQGQQPQHF	TGTGCCAGCAGCTTACAGGGGCAGCAGCCCCAGCATTTT
TRBV7-9	.	TRBJ1-1	.	CASSLGQTSTEAFF	TGTGCCAGCAGCTTAGGGCAGACTTCCACTGAAGCTTTCTTT
TRBV7-7	TRBD2	TRBJ2-5	.	CASSSGGAGGMETQYF	TGTGCTAGCAGCTCGGGCGGTGCGGGGGGCATGGAGACCCAGTACTTC
TRBV18	.	TRBJ1-1	.	CASSPSLGADTEAFF	TGTGCCAGCTCACCATCTTTAGGGGCTGACACTGAAGCTTTCTTT
TRBV9	.	TRBJ1-5	.	CASSVEGGNQPQHF	TGTGCCAGCAGCGTGGAAGGGGGCAATCAGCCCCAGCATTTT
TRBV7-6	TRBD2	TRBJ2-7	.	CASSSRLAGINYEQYF	TGTGCCAGCAGCTCAAGACTAGCGGGGATCAACTACGAGCAGTACTTC
TRBV27	.	TRBJ1-1	.	CASLGGGLEAFF	TGTGCCAGCCTAGGGGGGGGACTAGAAGCTTTCTTT
TRBV9	TRBD1	TRBJ2-5	.	CASSALGQGYETQYF	TGTGCCAGCAGCGCGTTGGGACAGGGTTACGAGACCCAGTACTTC
TRBV11-2	.	TRBJ2-3	.	CASSLGVLGTDTQYF	TGTGCCAGCAGCTTAGGAGTTTTGGGCACAGATACGCAGTATTTT
TRBV25-1	.	TRBJ1-5	.	CASSAGFHQPQHF	TGTGCCAGCAGTGCAGGGTTCCATCAGCCCCAGCATTTT
TRBV6-5	TRBD1	TRBJ1-5	.	CASSKQGRDQPQHF	TGTGCCAGCAGTAAACAGGGGCGGGATCAGCCCCAGCATTTT
TRBV27	.	TRBJ2-1	.	CASSPDIEDNEQFF	TGTGCCAGCAGTCCCGATATCGAGGACAATGAGCAGTTCTTC
TRBV4-1	.	TRBJ2-7	.	CASSQDPGDSYEQYF	TGCGCCAGCAGCCAAGATCCGGGGGACTCCTACGAGCAGTACTTC
TRBV30	TRBD2	TRBJ2-3	.	CAWGLKAGGRDTQYF	TGTGCCTGGGGACTTAAGGCGGGGGGGAGGGATACGCAGTATTTT
TRBV9	TRBD1	TRBJ2-7	.	CASSPHGGTGGDYSRYEQYF	TGTGCCAGCAGCCCCCATGGGGGGACAGGGGGCGATTATAGCCGGTACGAGCAGTACTTC
TRBV6-1	TRBD1	TRBJ1-2	.	CAIRQGYGNNYGYTF	TGTGCCATCCGACAGGGTTACGGAAACAACTATGGCTACACCTTC
TRBV29-1	.	TRBJ2-7	.	CSVEVGSPYEQYF	TGCAGCGTTGAGGTGGGCAGTCCCTACGAGCAGTACTTC
TRBV6-6	.	TRBJ1-5	.	CASSARRGRSNQPQHF	TGTGCCAGCAGTGCCCGGAGGGGTCGGAGCAATCAGCCCCAGCATTTT
TRBV27	.	TRBJ2-7	.	CASSFRVSYEQYF	TGTGCCAGCAGTTTCAGGGTCTCCTACGAGCAGTACTTC
TRBV6-4	TRBD2	TRBJ2-1	.	CASSDSGFGGDEQFF	TGTGCCAGCAGTGACTCGGGGTTCGGGGGGGATGAGCAGTTCTTC
TRBV30	.	TRBJ2-3	.	CAWSLQGRGTDTQYF	TGTGCCTGGAGTTTGCAGGGCAGAGGCACAGATACGCAGTATTTT
TRBV7-6	.	TRBJ2-3	.	CASSSPPLGTSTDTQYF	TGTGCCAGCAGCTCTCCTCCCCTAGGGACTAGCACAGATACGCAGTATTTT
TRBV18	.	TRBJ1-2	.	CASSPRGDYGYTF	TGTGCCAGCTCACCTCGAGGAGACTATGGCTACACCTTC
TRBV5-1	TRBD1	TRBJ2-7	.	CASSRDRGELRYEQYF	TGCGCCAGCAGCCGGGACAGGGGGGAACTTCGCTACGAGCAGTACTTC
TRBV9	TRBD2	TRBJ2-3	.	CASSVEAGGLLPTDTQYF	TGTGCCAGCAGCGTAGAGGCGGGGGGGCTTCTCCCCACAGATACGCAGTATTTT
TRBV6-5	TRBD1	TRBJ2-7	once	CASRGRQGPSEQYF	TGTGCCAGCAGAGGTCGACAGGGGCCGTCCGAGCAGTACTTC
TRBV5-8	TRBD1	TRBJ2-5	.	CASSAGDSVRETQYF	TGTGCCAGCAGCGCCGGGGACAGCGTTAGAGAGACCCAGTACTTC
TRBV7-7	.	TRBJ1-3	.	CASSLAPPEGASGNTIYF	TGTGCTAGCAGCTTAGCCCCGCCGGAAGGAGCCTCTGGAAACACCATATATTTT
TRBV4-1	TRBD2	TRBJ2-3	.	CASSGGSGGTDTQYF	TGCGCCAGCTCCGGGGGTAGCGGGGGCACAGATACGCAGTATTTT
TRBV6-1	.	TRBJ1-6	.	CASSANSPLHF	TGTGCCAGCAGCGCGAATTCACCCCTCCACTTT
TRBV4-2	TRBD2	TRBJ2-7	.	CASSQGISGAYEQYF	TGTGCCAGCAGCCAAGGGATTAGCGGGGCGTACGAGCAGTACTTC
TRBV6-1	.	TRBJ1-2	.	CASSGSWGYTF	TGTGCCAGCAGTGGCAGTTGGGGCTACACCTTC
TRBV10-3	.	TRBJ2-1	.	CAISELSGNEQFF	TGTGCCATCAGTGAGCTCAGCGGGAATGAGCAGTTCTTC
TRBV18	.	TRBJ1-1	.	CASSPKEGRTRNTEAFF	TGTGCCAGCTCACCAAAGGAGGGCCGAACCCGGAACACTGAAGCTTTCTTT
TRBV29-1	TRBD1	TRBJ1-1	.	CSGQGQTNTEAFF	TGCAGCGGACAGGGACAGACGAACACTGAAGCTTTCTTT